These 27 T cell receptor beta chains share one sample of origin, sequenced in a study of metastatic and nonmetastatic thyroid tumors. Thyroid surgery was preceded by no treatment in any patient. Using MiXCR, TCRdb reanalyzed the PCR reads. Of 14,000 to 15,000 clones detected, 3% to 4.5% appear once; the ten largest clones hold around 30%. Material for sequencing was tumor tissue. These receptor sequences come from a female donor with papillary thyroid cancer or a benign thyroid nodule (not recorded which). Some clones in this sample may be carry-over from other donors' samples.

The chain couples TRBV6-1 to TRBJ2-3; tentative D call: TRBD1 (6 bases). Germline lookup yields CDR1 MNHNS and CDR2 SASEGT. Trimming cost V 4 bases and J 2 bases, with 10 bases left between them. There are 14 residues in the CDR3. The CDR3 sequence: CASSGQAHTDTQYF. The DNA of the CDR3 is TGTGCCAGCAGTGGACAGGCCCACACAGATACGCAGTATTTT.

This clone was observed a handful of times. CDR3 protein: CASNGQGDTEAFF. The CDR3 DNA reads TGTGCCAGCAATGGACAGGGCGACACTGAAGCTTTCTTT. The chain links TRBV2 to TRBJ1-1, with TRBD1 identical over 8 bases. The J segment lost 3 bases and the V segment lost 7 bases, leaving 4 bases of the junction unmatched. Germline assignment: CDR1 SNHLY and CDR2 FYNNEI. The length of the CDR3 is 13 residues.

A few counts support this clone. This sequence joins TRBV5-4 and TRBJ2-2; TRBD2 matches 7 bases. The CDR3 contains 18 residues. Looked up from germline, CDR1 is SGHNT and CDR2 is YYREEE (reference sequence). Trimming cost V 10 bases and J 3 bases; bases outside gene matches: 21. CDR3 loop: CAVWRERPRPGDTGELFF. The CDR3 nucleotides are TGTGCCGTCTGGCGGGAGCGTCCAAGGCCCGGGGACACCGGGGAGCTGTTTTTT.

Only a few counts were recorded for this clone. This chain joins TRBV5-1 and TRBJ2-7; D might be TRBD2 (6 bases). V lost 0 bases, J lost 2 bases, and 18 bases lay in between. Germline loops: CDR1 SGHRS, CDR2 YFSETQ. The CDR3 contains 17 residues. CDR3 region: CASSLDPAGRIAYEQYF. The CDR3 bases are TGCGCCAGCAGCTTGGACCCGGCGGGAAGGATAGCCTACGAGCAGTACTTC.

This clone came up a few times. The gene calls are TRBV6-2 or TRBV6-3 and TRBJ1-5; no definite D call. This CDR3 is 16 amino acids long. The germline CDR1 and CDR2 sequences are MNHEY and SVGEGT. V was cut by 6 bases and J by 7 bases, with 22 bases left in between. CDR3 coding DNA: TGTGCCAGCAGGCCACGTGCGGGAGTAACCGCGCAGCCCCAGCATTTT. Translating it yields CASRPRAGVTAQPQHF.

This clone was counted between two and nine times. This chain connects TRBV20-1 to TRBJ2-2, with 8 bases matching TRBD1. V shed 6 bases, J shed 6 bases, and the junction held 12 bases outside the gene matches. CDR1 is DFQATT, CDR2 SNEGSKA, per germline (reference sequence). The CDR3 length is 15 residues. CDR3 sequence: CSAVDRGKGSGELFF. The CDR3, as DNA: TGCAGTGCCGTCGACAGGGGCAAAGGATCCGGGGAGCTGTTTTTT.

This clone was detected a few times. J is TRBJ1-2 and V is TRBV6-1; TRBD1 aligns across 7 bases. V was clipped by 6 bases and J by 6 bases; unmatched bases: 10. Germline CDR1 and CDR2: MNHNS and SASEGT. This CDR3 comprises 14 residues. DNA of the CDR3: TGTGCCAGCAGCCGGACAGGCCTCGCCCATGGCTACACCTTC. It encodes CASSRTGLAHGYTF.

The rearrangement joins TRBV11-1 to TRBJ2-1; TRBD2 matches at 9 bases. Unmatched junction bases numbered 7, after V lost 4 bases and J lost 6 bases. The CDR3 is 15 amino acids. The germline V gene has CDR1 SGHAT and CDR2 FQDESV (reference sequence). The CDR3 region is CASSYSGSSANEQFF. CDR3 sequence (DNA): TGTGCCAGCAGCTATAGCGGGAGTTCGGCCAATGAGCAGTTCTTC.

V usage is TRBV2 and J usage is TRBJ2-7; TRBD2 matches at 13 bases. CDR1 and CDR2 from the germline V gene are SNHLY and FYNNEI. J was trimmed by 7 bases and V by 7 bases; bases with no gene match: 10. The CDR3 spans 15 residues. The CDR3 sequence: CASKERTSGSGEQYF. In DNA, the CDR3 is TGTGCCAGCAAGGAAAGGACTAGCGGGAGTGGAGAGCAGTACTTC.

This clone qualifies as medium-sized. The chain combines TRBV30 with TRBJ2-1; 12 nucleotides align to TRBD2. From germline, CDR1 is GTSNPN and CDR2 SVGIG (reference sequence). V dropped 4 bases and J dropped 9; count of bases not matched to a gene: 10. CDR3 length: 15 amino acids. The CDR3 loop is CAWTGTSGFYGEQFF. As DNA, the CDR3 is TGTGCCTGGACCGGGACTAGCGGGTTTTATGGTGAGCAGTTCTTC.

This clone was counted between two and nine times. The rearrangement joins TRBV6-2 or TRBV6-3 to TRBJ1-1; D is perhaps TRBD1 (6 bases). The CDR3 contains 12 residues. Germline V gene sequence: CDR1 MNHEY, CDR2 SVGEGT. V gave up 11 bases and J gave up 6 bases, with 16 bases separating them. CDR3: CASLGARSEAFF. The CDR3 nucleotides read TGTGCCTCCTTGGGGGCACGCTCTGAAGCTTTCTTT.

The rearrangement joins TRBV20-1 to TRBJ2-7; 11 bases match TRBD2. This CDR3 is built from 18 residues. Germline-derived CDR1 and CDR2 are DFQATT and SNEGSKA (reference sequence). V shed 5 bases and J 0 bases; nucleotides not matched to a gene: 15. CDR3 nucleotide sequence: TGCAGTGCTTCTACCGGGACTAGCGGACCCCTGTTCTCCTACGAGCAGTACTTC. Translated, it gives CSASTGTSGPLFSYEQYF.

The genes are TRBV6-1 and TRBJ2-7, with 7 bases matching TRBD1. The CDR3 is made up of 15 amino acids. The J segment lost 2 bases and the V segment lost 5 bases, leaving 9 bases of the junction unmatched. Germline V gene data show CDR1 as MNHNS and CDR2 as SASEGT. In nucleotides, the CDR3 is TGTGCCAGCAGTCAAGATTTCCAGGGGGCCTACGAGCAGTACTTC. Translating it yields CASSQDFQGAYEQYF.

A note on this clone: Different DNA sequences within this sample yield the same CDR3. This chain uses TRBV6-1 with TRBJ1-5; TRBD1 matches 8 bases. This CDR3 is built from 16 residues. Germline V CDR1 and CDR2: MNHNS, SASEGT. J gave up 4 bases and V 0 bases, and 5 bases lay outside the gene matches. The CDR3 protein is CASSEAVRGLNQPQHF. In nucleotides, the CDR3 is TGTGCCAGCAGTGAAGCGGTCAGGGGGCTTAATCAGCCCCAGCATTTT.

This clone was seen only a few times. The gene calls are TRBV5-1 and TRBJ2-2, with 7 bases fitting TRBD1. Germline CDR1 SGHRS, CDR2 YFSETQ. The CDR3 extends over 15 amino acids. The junction had 5 bases not matched to a gene; V was cut back by 6 bases and J by 0 bases. In nucleotides, the CDR3 is TGCGCCAGCAATGCCGGGACAGCGAACACCGGGGAGCTGTTTTTT. Its translation: CASNAGTANTGELFF.

This clone was observed a few times. The DNA of the CDR3 is TGTGCCAGCAGTTTCCCCAGGGTAGGGGGGCCCGAGCAGTACTTC. It specifies CASSFPRVGGPEQYF. This rearrangement joins TRBV28 to TRBJ2-7; either TRBD1 or TRBD2 may fit D (6 bases each). CDR1 MDHEN and CDR2 SYDVKM come from the germline V gene. Trimming took off 3 bases at V and 6 bases at J, with 18 bases between the two ends. This CDR3 is built from 15 residues.

This chain links TRBV2 with TRBJ1-4; the match to TRBD1 covers 7 bases. Germline values: CDR1 SNHLY, CDR2 FYNNEI. CDR3 length: 14 residues. Trimming took 8 bases from V and 4 from J; bases not matched to a gene: 7. CDR3: CASVMGQSNEKLFF. CDR3 nucleotides: TGTGCCAGCGTAATGGGACAGAGTAATGAAAAACTGTTTTTT. The variable domain in full, completed from reference TRBV2 and TRBJ1-4, reads EPEVTQTPSHQVTQMGQEVILRCVPISNHLYFYWYRQILGQKVEFLVSFYNNEISEKSEIFDDQFSVERPDGSNFTLKIRSTKLEDSAMYFCASVMGQSNEKLFFGSGTQLSVL.

This clone was found a few times. This rearrangement joins TRBV2 to TRBJ2-3; no firm D call. The end of the DNA is better explained by TRBJ1-5, so the J call may be wrong. CDR3 size: 16 residues. CDR1 and CDR2 (germline): SNHLY, FYNNEI. The CDR3 is CASTYLAATSTDTQHF. CDR3 DNA: TGTGCCAGCACCTATCTAGCGGCAACTAGCACAGATACGCAGCATTTT.

This chain links TRBV19 with TRBJ2-1, with 9 nucleotides matching TRBD2. The germline V gene encodes CDR1 LNHDA and CDR2 SQIVND (reference sequence). This CDR3 has 13 residues. With V trimmed by 3 bases and J by 9 bases, 3 bases remained unmatched. The CDR3 here is CASSIGGRAEQFF. The CDR3 DNA reads as TGTGCCAGTAGTATCGGCGGGAGGGCTGAGCAGTTCTTC. The full variable domain, in which reference TRBV19 and TRBJ2-1 provide the parts outside the CDR3, is DGGITQSPKYLFRKEGQNVTLSCEQNLNHDAMYWYRQDPGQGLRLIYYSQIVNDFQKGDIAEGYSVSREKKESFPLTVTSAQKNPTAFYLCASSIGGRAEQFFGPGTRLTVL.

This clone was recorded a few times. The V gene is TRBV11-3, the J gene TRBJ1-4; 9 bases are shared with TRBD1. The CDR3 extends over 18 amino acids. The V gene's germline CDR1 is SGHNT and CDR2 YENEEA. Unmatched junction bases numbered 13, after V lost 5 bases and J lost 3 bases. The CDR3 loop reads CASSPQPGQGSSNEKLFF. The CDR3 region has the DNA TGTGCCAGCAGCCCGCAGCCGGGACAGGGTTCGTCTAATGAAAAACTGTTTTTT.

Only a few counts were recorded for this clone. The chain joins TRBV24-1 to TRBJ2-1; no clear D gene. Germline loops: CDR1 KGHDR, CDR2 SFDVKD. Trimming shortened V by 6 bases and J by 6 bases, and 5 bases separated the two germline ends. This CDR3 region has 11 residues. The chain's CDR3 is CATSISNEQFF. The CDR3 DNA reads TGTGCCACCAGTATCTCCAATGAGCAGTTCTTC.

By sample fraction, this clone is medium-sized. The chain is built from TRBV7-7 and TRBJ2-2; no clear D gene. The ends were cut back, 5 bases at V and 1 base at J, with 5 bases in the middle. Germline V CDR1 and CDR2: SSHAT, FNYEAQ (reference sequence). The CDR3 loop spans 13 amino acids. The CDR3: CASSTQNTGELFF. The CDR3 bases are TGTGCCAGCAGCACCCAGAACACCGGGGAGCTGTTTTTT.

This clone has a handful of counts. This sequence joins TRBV12-3 or TRBV12-4 and TRBJ2-7, with TRBD2 matching over 7 bases. The CDR3 spans 12 residues. Trimming cost V 6 bases and J 6 bases; bases outside gene matches: 5. CDR3 bases: TGTGCCAGCAGCCGGGGGGTATTCGAGCAGTACTTC. Translated: CASSRGVFEQYF.

This clone was observed a few times. The rearrangement links TRBV2 to TRBJ1-2; 8 bases are shared with TRBD1. The V gene end was trimmed by 3 bases and the J gene end by 5 bases; junction bases not matched to a gene: 5. Germline CDR1 reads SNHLY; CDR2 reads FYNNEI. CDR3 size: 14 residues. The CDR3 region is CASSDQGARYGYTF. The CDR3 DNA reads as TGTGCCAGCAGTGACCAGGGGGCTAGGTATGGCTACACCTTC.

This chain connects TRBV19 to TRBJ2-5; TRBD2 aligns across 10 bases. CDR1 is LNHDA, CDR2 SQIVND, per germline (reference sequence). The CDR3 totals 14 residues. Germline trimming cut 7 bases from V and 6 bases from J; bases unmatched to any gene: 8. In DNA, the CDR3 is TGTGCCAGTAAATTAGCGGGAGGTTCTCAGACCCAGTACTTC. Its protein product is CASKLAGGSQTQYF.

The V and J genes are TRBV27 and TRBJ1-2, with 8 bases identical to TRBD1. Germline-derived CDR1 and CDR2 are MNHEY and SMNVEV (reference sequence). Trimming removed 5 bases from V and 1 base from J; junction bases left unmatched: 9. This CDR3 has 16 residues. The CDR3, as DNA: TGTGCCAGCAGTGCCCGAAGGGACAGGCTTAACTATGGCTACACCTTC. As protein: CASSARRDRLNYGYTF.

V usage is TRBV20-1 and J usage is TRBJ2-5; 13 nucleotides agree with TRBD2. The CDR3 sequence is 16 residues long. V lost 5 bases to trimming and J lost 0 bases; unmatched junction nucleotides: 6. Germline CDR1 reads DFQATT; CDR2 reads SNEGSKA (reference sequence). This CDR3 reads CSAHRGLAGDQETQYF. The DNA of the CDR3 is TGCAGTGCTCACCGCGGACTAGCGGGGGACCAAGAGACCCAGTACTTC.